These 9 T cell receptor beta chains originate from one sample sequenced in a study of CD8 T cells in Susac syndrome. Random hexamers were used to reverse transcribe an amount of 0.5 to 1 ug RNA. TCRdb ran MiXCR on the immunoSEQ multiplex PCR reads and lists one entry per CDR3 protein. The sample lists about 240,000 distinct CDR3 sequences; almost 97% were seen once. The sample comprised CD4+ T cells from PBMCs. The source of these receptors is a human donor with Susac syndrome.

This sequence joins TRBV15 and TRBJ2-3; 8 nucleotides align to TRBD1. The CDR3 contains 12 residues. From germline, CDR1 is LNHNV and CDR2 YYDKDF (reference sequence). The chain's CDR3 is CGTGQGSNTQYF. CDR3 coding DNA: TGTGGAACTGGACAGGGTAGTAATACGCAGTATTTT.

V gene TRBV2 combines with J gene TRBJ2-1; TRBD2 matches 8 bases. Looked up from germline, CDR1 is SNHLY and CDR2 is FYNNEI. This CDR3 has 15 amino acids. Trimming took 5 bases from V and 3 from J; bases not matched to a gene: 6. CDR3 nucleotide sequence: TGTGCCAGCAGTCGAGCGGGAGCGGTCTACAATGAGCAGTTCTTC. Protein sequence: CASSRAGAVYNEQFF.

This clonotype is a singleton in its sample. The rearrangement joins TRBV7-2 to TRBJ2-1; TRBD1 matches at 12 bases. The CDR3 is made up of 16 amino acids. Germline trimming cut 6 bases from V and 12 bases from J; bases unmatched to any gene: 15. The germline V gene has CDR1 SGHTA and CDR2 FQGNSA. The CDR3 DNA is TGTGCCAGCAGTCGAAGGGCGGGACAGGGGGCGAAGGGGCAGTTCTTC. The encoded protein is CASSRRAGQGAKGQFF.

The chain links TRBV7-8 to TRBJ2-3; 7 nucleotides agree with TRBD2. Per the germline V gene, CDR1 is SGHVS and CDR2 is FQNEAQ. After removal of 0 bases from V and 2 bases from J, the junction contained 11 bases not matched to a gene. This CDR3 is built from 18 residues. CDR3 protein: CASSLAPRLALPTDTQYF. CDR3 DNA sequence: TGTGCCAGCAGCTTAGCGCCTCGACTAGCTTTACCCACAGATACGCAGTATTTT.

The gene calls are TRBV28 and TRBJ1-2; no definite D call. The V end was cut by 1 base, the J end by 6 bases, with 15 bases between. Germline loops: CDR1 MDHEN, CDR2 SYDVKM. The CDR3 extends over 15 amino acids. The CDR3 loop is CASSLLDPKGDGYTF. For the CDR3, the DNA is TGTGCCAGCAGTTTATTAGACCCCAAAGGAGATGGCTACACCTTC.

The genes are TRBV30 and TRBJ2-7; perhaps D is TRBD1 or TRBD2 (6 bases each). The ends were cut back, 3 bases at V and 4 bases at J, with 13 bases in the middle. From germline, CDR1 is GTSNPN and CDR2 SVGIG (reference sequence). This CDR3 contains 13 residues. The CDR3 is CAWSRGGTYEQYF. The CDR3 nucleotides are TGTGCCTGGAGCCGAGGGGGGACTTACGAGCAGTACTTC.

V is TRBV30 and J is TRBJ2-1, with D uncertain. Germline assignment: CDR1 GTSNPN and CDR2 SVGIG (reference sequence). V dropped 2 bases and J dropped 8 bases, with 7 bases sitting between them. The CDR3 is made up of 11 amino acids. CDR3 sequence: CAWSPLDEQFF. CDR3 nucleotides: TGTGCCTGGAGTCCCTTAGATGAGCAGTTCTTC. Together with reference TRBV30 and TRBJ2-1, the CDR3 gives the full variable domain: SQTIHQWPATLVQPVGSPLSLECTVEGTSNPNLYWYRQAAGRGLQLLFYSVGIGQISSEVPQNLSASRPQDRQFILSSKKLLLSDSGFYLCAWSPLDEQFFGPGTRLTVL.

The chain links TRBV24-1 to TRBJ1-2, with D tentatively TRBD1 (5 bases). The length of the CDR3 is 15 residues. The germline V and J ends were trimmed by 4 bases and 4 bases, with 15 bases remaining between them. Germline V gene data show CDR1 as KGHDR and CDR2 as SFDVKD. CDR3 sequence reads: CATSEPTARPYGYTF. The CDR3 nucleotides are TGTGCCACCAGTGAACCGACAGCACGACCCTATGGCTACACCTTC.

The chain links TRBV4-2 to TRBJ2-5, with 7 bases lining up with TRBD2. Germline trimming cut 0 bases from V and 4 bases from J; bases unmatched to any gene: 8. Germline CDR1 reads LGHNA; CDR2 reads YNFKEQ. CDR3 length equals 16 residues. CDR3: CASSQEGREGSETQYF. The CDR3 region has the DNA TGTGCCAGCAGCCAAGAAGGGAGGGAGGGTTCAGAGACCCAGTACTTC.